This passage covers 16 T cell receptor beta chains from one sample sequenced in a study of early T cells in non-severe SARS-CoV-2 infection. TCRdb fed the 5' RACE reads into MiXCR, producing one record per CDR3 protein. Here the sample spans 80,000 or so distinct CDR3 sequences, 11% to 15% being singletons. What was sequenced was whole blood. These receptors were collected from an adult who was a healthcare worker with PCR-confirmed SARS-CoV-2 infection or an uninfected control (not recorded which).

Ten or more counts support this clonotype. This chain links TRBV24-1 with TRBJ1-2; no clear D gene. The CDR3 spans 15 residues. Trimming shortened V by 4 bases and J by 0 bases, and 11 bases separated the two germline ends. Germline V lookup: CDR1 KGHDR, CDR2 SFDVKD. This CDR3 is CATSETGGPNYGYTF. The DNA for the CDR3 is TGTGCCACCAGTGAAACGGGTGGACCTAACTATGGCTACACCTTC.

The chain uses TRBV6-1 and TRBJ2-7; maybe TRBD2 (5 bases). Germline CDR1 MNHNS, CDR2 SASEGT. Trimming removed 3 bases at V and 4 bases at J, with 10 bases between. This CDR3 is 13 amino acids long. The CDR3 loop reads CASSEDWRYEQYF. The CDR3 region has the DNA TGTGCCAGCAGTGAGGACTGGCGGTACGAGCAGTACTTC.

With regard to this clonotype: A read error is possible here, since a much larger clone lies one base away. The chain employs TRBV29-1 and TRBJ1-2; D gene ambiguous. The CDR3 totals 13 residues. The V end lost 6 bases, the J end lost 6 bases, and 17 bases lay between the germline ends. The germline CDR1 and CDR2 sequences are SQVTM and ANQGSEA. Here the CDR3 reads CSVLPGKLDGYTF. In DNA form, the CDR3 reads TGCAGCGTCCTCCCCGGCAAGCTAGATGGCTACACCTTC.

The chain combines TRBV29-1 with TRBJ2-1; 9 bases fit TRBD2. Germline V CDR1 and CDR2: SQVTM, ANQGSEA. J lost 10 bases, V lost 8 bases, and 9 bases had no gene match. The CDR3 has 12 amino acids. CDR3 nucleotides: TGCAGCACCCTTTCTAGCGGGGAGGAGCAGTTCTTC. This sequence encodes CSTLSSGEEQFF.

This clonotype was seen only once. The CDR3 sequence is CASSLTSGGTLGNEQFF. CDR3 nucleotide sequence: TGCGCCAGCAGCTTGACTAGCGGGGGCACTCTGGGAAATGAGCAGTTCTTC. The chain couples TRBV5-1 to TRBJ2-1; TRBD2 matches 11 bases. The J segment lost 7 bases and the V segment lost 1 base, leaving 10 bases of the junction unmatched. CDR3 length: 17 amino acids. Per germline, CDR1 SGHRS and CDR2 YFSETQ.

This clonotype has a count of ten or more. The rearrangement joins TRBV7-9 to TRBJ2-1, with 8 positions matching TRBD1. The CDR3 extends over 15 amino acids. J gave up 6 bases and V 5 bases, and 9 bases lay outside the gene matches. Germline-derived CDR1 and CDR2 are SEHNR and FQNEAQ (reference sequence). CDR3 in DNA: TGTGCCAGCAGCACCGGGACAGGACTTTTCAATGAGCAGTTCTTC. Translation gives CASSTGTGLFNEQFF. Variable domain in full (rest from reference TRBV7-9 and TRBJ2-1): DTGVSQNPRHKITKRGQNVTFRCDPISEHNRLYWYRQTLGQGPEFLTYFQNEAQLEKSRLLSDRFSAERPKGSFSTLEIQRTEQGDSAMYLCASSTGTGLFNEQFFGPGTRLTVL.

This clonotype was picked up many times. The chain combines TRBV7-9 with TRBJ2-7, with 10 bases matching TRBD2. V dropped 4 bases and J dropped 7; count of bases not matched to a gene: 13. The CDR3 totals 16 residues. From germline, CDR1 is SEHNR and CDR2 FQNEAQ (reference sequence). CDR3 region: CASSSLISGRAQEQYF. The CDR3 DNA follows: TGTGCCAGCAGCTCCCTCATCAGCGGGAGGGCCCAGGAGCAGTACTTC.

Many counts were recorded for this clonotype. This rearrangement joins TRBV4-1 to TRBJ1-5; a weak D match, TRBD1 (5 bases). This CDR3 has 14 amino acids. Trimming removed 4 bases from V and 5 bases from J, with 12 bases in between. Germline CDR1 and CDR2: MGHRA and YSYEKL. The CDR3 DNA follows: TGCGCCAGCAGCCCTTACAGGACCGATCAGCCCCAGCATTTT. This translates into CASSPYRTDQPQHF.

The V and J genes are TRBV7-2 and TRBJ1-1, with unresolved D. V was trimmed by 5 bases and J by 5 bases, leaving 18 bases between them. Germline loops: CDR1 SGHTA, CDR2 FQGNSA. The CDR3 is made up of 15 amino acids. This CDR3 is CASSPPRVLRTEAFF. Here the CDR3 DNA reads TGTGCCAGCAGCCCCCCCCGGGTTTTGAGAACTGAAGCTTTCTTT.

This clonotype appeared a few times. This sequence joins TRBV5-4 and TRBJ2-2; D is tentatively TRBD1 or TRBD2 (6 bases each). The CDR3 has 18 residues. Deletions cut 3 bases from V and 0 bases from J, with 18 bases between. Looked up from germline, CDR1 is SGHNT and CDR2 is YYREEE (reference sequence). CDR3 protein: CASSWGHLGGSNTGELFF. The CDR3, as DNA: TGTGCCAGCAGCTGGGGACATTTAGGGGGGTCGAACACCGGGGAGCTGTTTTTT. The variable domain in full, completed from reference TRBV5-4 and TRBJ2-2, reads ETGVTQSPTHLIKTRGQQVTLRCSSQSGHNTVSWYQQALGQGPQFIFQYYREEENGRGNFPPRFSGLQFPNYSSELNVNALELDDSALYLCASSWGHLGGSNTGELFFGEGSRLTVL.

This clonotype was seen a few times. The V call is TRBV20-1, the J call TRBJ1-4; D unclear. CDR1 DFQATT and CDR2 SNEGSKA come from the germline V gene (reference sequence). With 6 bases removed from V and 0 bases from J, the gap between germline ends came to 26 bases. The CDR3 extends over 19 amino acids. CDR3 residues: CSAIDPGSTTLATNEKLFF. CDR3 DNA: TGCAGTGCAATTGACCCGGGAAGCACCACACTTGCAACTAATGAAAAACTGTTTTTT.

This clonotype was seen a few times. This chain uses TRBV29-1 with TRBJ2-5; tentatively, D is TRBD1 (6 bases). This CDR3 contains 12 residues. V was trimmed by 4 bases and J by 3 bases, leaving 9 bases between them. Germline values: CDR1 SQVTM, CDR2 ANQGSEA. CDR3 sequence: CSVGQGKETQYF. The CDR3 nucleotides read TGCAGCGTTGGTCAGGGGAAAGAGACCCAGTACTTC.

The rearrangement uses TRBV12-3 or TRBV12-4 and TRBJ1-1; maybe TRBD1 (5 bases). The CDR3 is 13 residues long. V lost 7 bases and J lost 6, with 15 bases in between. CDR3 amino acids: CASIISGGAEAFF. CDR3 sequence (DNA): TGTGCCAGCATTATCTCGGGGGGGGCTGAAGCTTTCTTT.

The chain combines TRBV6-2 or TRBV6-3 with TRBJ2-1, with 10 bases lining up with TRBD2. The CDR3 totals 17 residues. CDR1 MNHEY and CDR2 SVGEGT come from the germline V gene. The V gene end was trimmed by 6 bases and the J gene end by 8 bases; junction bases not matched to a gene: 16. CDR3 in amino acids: CASRELAGARRVDEQFF. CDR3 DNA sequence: TGTGCCAGCAGGGAGCTAGCGGGGGCCCGGCGGGTAGATGAGCAGTTCTTC.

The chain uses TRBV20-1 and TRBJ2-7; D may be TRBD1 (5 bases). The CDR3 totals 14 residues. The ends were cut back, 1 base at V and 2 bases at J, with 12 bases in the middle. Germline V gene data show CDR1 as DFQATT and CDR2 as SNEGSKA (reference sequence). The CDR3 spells CSARVRKGTYEQYF. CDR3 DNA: TGCAGTGCTAGAGTCCGTAAGGGGACCTACGAGCAGTACTTC.

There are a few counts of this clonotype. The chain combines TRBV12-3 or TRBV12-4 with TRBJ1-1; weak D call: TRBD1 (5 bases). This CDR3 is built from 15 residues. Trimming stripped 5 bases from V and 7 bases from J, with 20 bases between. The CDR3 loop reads CASSPLTWGSGEAFF. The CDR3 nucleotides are TGTGCCAGCAGTCCGTTGACATGGGGGTCCGGTGAAGCTTTCTTT.